These T cell receptor beta chains were read from a single sample in a study of T-cell reconstitution after alpha-beta-depleted transplantation in children. One entry per CDR3 protein results from TCRdb running MiXCR on the PCR reads. The table includes fewer than 700,000 distinct CDR3 sequences, 13% detected once. The sample here was PBMCs, mostly from graft donor cells, taken 360 days after TCRalphabeta/CD19-depleted stem cell transplant. The source is a male patient younger than 18 who had a stem cell transplant for acute myeloid leukemia, so the T cells may come from the graft donor. Both conserved end residues are trimmed from each CDR3. The listing skips clone size in some rows; elsewhere it reads once, few, many or a size class.

>few|TRBV2
ASSKDSRLFQETQY
>.|TRBV20-1
SPSADREFTDTQY
>.|TRBV9
ASSPRAADYSYEQY
>.|TRBV20-1
SAAMGIAGGGDTQY
>few|TRBV20-1
SARDPRTSGRVLGEQF
>few|TRBV20-1
SARDSRGGSYEQY
>few|TRBV11-2
ASSSGTSGPRGTQY
>many|TRBV29-1
SVERVVGTGELF
>many|TRBV12-3/TRBV12-4
ASSLGLAGADTQY
>.|TRBV28
AVRREHGYT
>.|TRBV11-2
ASSPRGGDGELF
>.|TRBV20-1
SAGQGGQPQH
>once|TRBV10-2
ASSDRTGWTEAF
>few|TRBV28
ASSFWSYEQY
>few|TRBV6-1
ASSHHRGPTGELF
>.|TRBV7-9
ASSDSRGETQY
>few|TRBV11-2
ASSLGRTSGRSTGELF
>.|TRBV3-1
ASSQDKAGGREQY
>once|TRBV7-2
ASSLGGGRAGDEQF
>.|TRBV29-1
SVEDLFRGVSTDTQY
>many|TRBV12-3/TRBV12-4
ASSFWVQETQY
>many|TRBV11-2
ASGLEDTQY
>few|TRBV29-1
SARDANNYGYT
>few|TRBV7-6
ASSLRDSGQASSYNSPLH
>.|TRBV20-1
SARDLLAATYEQY
>few|TRBV7-6
ASSSISGSYEQY
>many|TRBV6-2/TRBV6-3
ASSYRGQGGEQY
>.|TRBV6-5
ASSYLGLARTQY
>few|TRBV6-2/TRBV6-3
ASSFARGEQF
>few|TRBV10-3
AISEPQGTYEQY
>.|TRBV29-1
SAISEGQPQH
>few|TRBV5-1
ASSFGGQGRQPQH
>.|TRBV11-2
ASSLGNRLYEQY
>.|TRBV6-2/TRBV6-3
ASSYFGLAGGRKQY
>many|TRBV5-1
ASSFEGRGMKDTQY
>many|TRBV2
ATYQFAGVGETQY
>few|TRBV3-1
ASSRRVRGSPYNEQF
>.|TRBV5-6
ASSWTGPGEQY
>.|TRBV29-1
SVAFTSGYPDTQY
>few|TRBV5-6
ASSWGQMRVRGYEQY
>few|TRBV28
ASSFLLTPSGLRDNEQF
>.|TRBV7-9
ASSSRQGVENQPQH